This T cell receptor (beta chain) comes out of a study of blood T cell repertoires in COVID-19. In this sample, this clone turned up a few times. TCRdb's table, derived via immunoSEQ multiplex PCR, lists solely in-frame clones and lacks some. The profile covers over 130,000 clones, with 80% to 85% appearing a single time and around 4% taken by the ten largest. Trimming removed 9 bases from V and 3 bases from J; junction bases left unmatched: 17. Per the germline V gene, CDR1 is ENHRY and CDR2 is SYGVKD. The CDR3 sequence is 17 residues long. This receptor was obtained from a woman aged 60-75 years with acute or convalescent COVID-19. Sequenced: peripheral blood. This chain uses TRBV10-3 with TRBJ2-1, with TRBD2 identical over 7 bases. The CDR3 coding sequence is TGTGCCATTCGTACCGGGGGGAGCAAAGGAGACTACAATGAGCAGTTCTTC. It yields the protein CAIRTGGSKGDYNEQFF.